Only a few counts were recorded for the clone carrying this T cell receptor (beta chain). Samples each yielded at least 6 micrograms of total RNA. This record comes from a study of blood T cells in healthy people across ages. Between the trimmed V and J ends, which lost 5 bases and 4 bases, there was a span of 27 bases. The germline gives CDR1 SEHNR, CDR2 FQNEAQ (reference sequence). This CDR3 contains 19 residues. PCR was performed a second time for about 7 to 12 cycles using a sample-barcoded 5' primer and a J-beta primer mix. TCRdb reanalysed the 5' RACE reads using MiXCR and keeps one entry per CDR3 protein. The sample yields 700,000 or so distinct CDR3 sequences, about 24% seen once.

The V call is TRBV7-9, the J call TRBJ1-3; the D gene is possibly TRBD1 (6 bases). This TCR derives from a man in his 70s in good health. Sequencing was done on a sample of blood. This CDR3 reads CASSLRPSFTGIEGNTIYF. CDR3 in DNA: TGTGCCAGCAGCCTAAGACCCTCTTTTACAGGGATTGAAGGAAACACCATATATTTT.